These 4 T cell receptor beta chains were all obtained from the same sample, sequenced in a study of read filtering for tumor transcriptome and immune sequencing (TCRdb year 2020). Sequencing instrument: Illumina HiSeq 4000. TCR libraries were constructed from approximately 0.4 ug RNA using the Immunoverse kit, and molecular barcoded adaptors covering alpha/delta and beta/gamma chains were employed. Through fastp at Q25 and MiXCR, TCRdb rebuilt clones from the public reads, retaining in-frame beta chains. Each CDR3 protein appears once, grouped with its most common genes and DNA. The sample table lists almost 40,000 distinct CDR3 sequences, less than 15% of them with a count of one. Less than 20% of the sample comes from the top ten. The specimen was a population of CD138-negative cells sorted from bone marrow. The sample's cell subset or site label is to be understood as: bone marrow mononuclear cells depleted of CD138+ plasma/myeloma cells by negative magnetic selection. The receptor set was obtained from a donor aged 40 or over with multiple myeloma.

This clonotype was detected many times. This chain joins TRBV20-1 and TRBJ1-5; 7 positions match TRBD1. Germline V CDR1 and CDR2: DFQATT, SNEGSKA (reference sequence). The CDR3 is made up of 14 amino acids. J was trimmed by 6 bases and V by 6 bases; bases with no gene match: 11. Written as DNA, the CDR3 is TGCAGTGCGGCCGCTACAGGGGAAGCTCAGCCCCAGCATTTT. The encoded protein is CSAAATGEAQPQHF.

Many counts were recorded for this clonotype. This chain joins TRBV9 and TRBJ2-3; TRBD2 is a possible D gene (6 bases). Trimming cost V 0 bases and J 6 bases, with 11 bases left between them. This CDR3 region has 14 residues. Germline assignment: CDR1 SGDLS and CDR2 YYNGEE. The DNA of the CDR3 is TGTGCCAGCAGCGTAGGCGGGGTAGTGGATACGCAGTATTTT. Its protein product is CASSVGGVVDTQYF. Filled out from reference TRBV9 and TRBJ2-3, the complete variable domain reads DSGVTQTPKHLITATGQRVTLRCSPRSGDLSVYWYQQSLDQGLQFLIQYYNGEERAKGNILERFSAQQFPDLHSELNLSSLELGDSALYFCASSVGGVVDTQYFGPGTRLTVL.

This clonotype was counted many times. The V gene is TRBV5-1, the J gene TRBJ2-7; no clear D gene. V was pared by 4 bases and J by 3 bases, with 5 bases between. CDR1 is SGHRS and CDR2 is YFSETQ in the germline V gene. The CDR3 loop spans 11 amino acids. This CDR3 is CASSPFYEQYF. The CDR3 DNA is TGCGCCAGCAGCCCCTTCTACGAGCAGTACTTC.

This clonotype has a count of ten or more. The chain's CDR3 is CASSLRERGRPYEQYF. CDR3 coding DNA: TGTGCCAGCAGTTTACGCGAGCGGGGGAGACCCTACGAGCAGTACTTC. The rearrangement links TRBV27 to TRBJ2-7; TRBD2 aligns across 8 bases. Germline V CDR1 and CDR2: MNHEY, SMNVEV (reference sequence). The junction had 8 bases not matched to a gene; V was cut back by 2 bases and J by 2 bases. The CDR3 is made up of 16 amino acids.